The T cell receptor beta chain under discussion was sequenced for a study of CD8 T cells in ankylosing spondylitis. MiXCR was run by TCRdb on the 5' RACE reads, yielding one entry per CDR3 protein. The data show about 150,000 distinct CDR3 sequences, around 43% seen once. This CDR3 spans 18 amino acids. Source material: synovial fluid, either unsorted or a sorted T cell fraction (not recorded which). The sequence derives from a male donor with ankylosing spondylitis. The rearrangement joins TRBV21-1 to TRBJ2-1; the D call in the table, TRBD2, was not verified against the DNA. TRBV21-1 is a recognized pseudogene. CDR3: CASRSGRGGSGQGNEQFF. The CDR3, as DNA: TGTGCCAGCAGGAGCGGCAGGGGGGGGAGCGGGCAAGGGAATGAGCAGTTCTTC.